A single T cell receptor (beta chain) is shown here with its context. The target antigen is unknown. This entry is derived from a study of cytomegalovirus exposure and HLA in healthy donors. Study overall: In terms of ancestry, the Caucasian-associated cluster contained roughly 81% of the roughly 400 genotyped donors. Findings of the study overall: A later analysis reported that several of the most significant clusters appeared to be linked to common viral pathogens, among them Epstein-Barr virus. Earlier findings revealed that most TCR beta V segments proved productive either about 87% or about 30% of the time.

Donors likely had unrecorded immune exposures despite being nominally healthy when sampled. The PCR made use of 60 Vbeta and 13 Jbeta primers. The protocol was immunoSEQ multiplex PCR, while the TCRdb copy is restricted to in-frame clones and leaves out a portion. In all, the sample yields around 160,000 clones. Between the trimmed V and J ends, which lost 6 bases and 4 bases, there was a span of 6 bases. This CDR3 is 12 amino acids long. From germline, CDR1 is SGHDN and CDR2 FVKESK. The clonotype originates from a woman aged 45-65 years in good health and CMV-seronegative. The chain employs TRBV14 and TRBJ2-2; no reliable D call. Sequenced: PBMCs. The CDR3 reads CASRQLTGELFF. In DNA, the CDR3 is TGTGCCAGCAGGCAACTCACCGGGGAGCTGTTTTTT.